The table lists the clone carrying this T cell receptor (beta chain) with a count of one. The data belong to a study of blood T cell repertoires in COVID-19. Study at large: Sample material is recorded as cDNA or gDNA derived from T cells, B-cell-depleted T cells, or PBMCs.

Original methodology: Reference gene primers were amplified, and this amplification served to estimate nucleated cell counts. Method: immunoSEQ multiplex PCR; TCRdb's copy keeps in-frame clones and lacks some. V, J and clone size were drawn from that table, and D and trimming were deduced from the DNA. The sample includes some 120,000 clones, 88% of them seen just once. This CDR3 contains 19 residues. The J segment lost 0 bases and the V segment lost 1 base, leaving 10 bases of the junction unmatched. Germline V CDR1 and CDR2: LNHDA, SQIVND (reference sequence). The chain uses TRBV19 and TRBJ2-4, with TRBD2 matching 9 bases. The source material was peripheral blood. The clonotype comes from a man aged 50-60 years with acute or convalescent COVID-19. The CDR3 DNA reads as TGTGCCAGTAGTATAGGGAGACTAGCGGTAGCTCTAGCCAAAAACATTCAGTACTTC. Translation: CASSIGRLAVALAKNIQYF.